The 31 T cell receptor beta chains in this list originate from one sample, sequenced in a study of identical twins (TCRdb year 2016). Library method: 5' RACE. Sequencing was performed on an Illumina HiSeq 2000. In TCRdb, the public reads were trimmed at Q25 with fastp and aligned with MiXCR, with productive beta chains retained. Each entry merges the rows of one CDR3 protein and shows their most common DNA and genes. This sample is represented by 430,000 or so distinct CDR3 sequences; roughly 26% of them were singletons. The ten largest make up just under 3% of the sample. These data also featured in a second study, about T cells expressing NK-cell markers.

The sample consisted of CD4+ T cells sorted from blood. These receptors were obtained from a young woman in good health.

This clonotype was recorded a few times. The V gene is TRBV20-1, the J gene TRBJ1-2; possibly TRBD1 for D (6 bases). V dropped 6 bases and J dropped 4 bases, with 18 bases sitting between them. CDR1 and CDR2 from the germline V gene are DFQATT and SNEGSKA (reference sequence). CDR3 size: 14 residues. The CDR3 here is CSADQGGRSYGYTF. In nucleotides, the CDR3 is TGCAGTGCCGACCAAGGGGGAAGGAGCTATGGCTACACCTTC.

This clonotype appeared a few times. The chain uses TRBV7-9 and TRBJ2-7; D is possibly TRBD1 (5 bases). V was trimmed by 4 bases and J by 2 bases, leaving 18 bases between them. The CDR3 has 16 amino acids. Germline CDR1 is SEHNR and CDR2 is FQNEAQ (reference sequence). The CDR3 here is CASSSISTASAYEQYF. In DNA, the CDR3 is TGTGCCAGCAGCTCGATCTCGACAGCGTCTGCCTACGAGCAGTACTTC.

This clonotype was found a few times. This chain uses TRBV6-1 with TRBJ1-6, with 9 positions matching TRBD1. V gave up 7 bases and J gave up 3 bases; unmatched junction bases: 7. Germline V gives CDR1 MNHNS, CDR2 SASEGT. This CDR3 has 16 amino acids. CDR3 residues: CASTRTGGLYNSPLHF. CDR3 DNA sequence: TGTGCCAGCACCAGAACAGGGGGCCTCTATAATTCACCCCTCCACTTT.

The rearrangement joins TRBV10-3 to TRBJ2-3; D may be TRBD1 (7 bases). Germline V CDR1 and CDR2: ENHRY, SYGVKD. V was trimmed by 10 bases and J by 2 bases, leaving 13 bases between them. The CDR3 has 13 amino acids. The CDR3 DNA reads TGTGCCACCAGGGGGGACAACACAGATACGCAGTATTTT. Amino acid sequence: CATRGDNTDTQYF.

In its sample, this clonotype was seen a few times. This CDR3 reads CASSLLGLASYEQYF. Written as DNA, the CDR3 is TGTGCCAGCAGTTTGCTGGGACTAGCGAGCTACGAGCAGTACTTC. This sequence joins TRBV27 and TRBJ2-7; 10 bases fit TRBD2. In germline, CDR1 is MNHEY, CDR2 SMNVEV (reference sequence). J was trimmed by 3 bases and V by 3 bases; bases with no gene match: 5. This CDR3 spans 15 amino acids.

The chain couples TRBV12-3 or TRBV12-4 to TRBJ2-4, with 8 positions matching TRBD2. V dropped 4 bases and J dropped 3; count of bases not matched to a gene: 14. This CDR3 has 18 residues. CDR3: CASSWVAGRAGVKNIQYF. Here the CDR3 DNA reads TGTGCCAGCAGTTGGGTTGCCGGGAGGGCGGGGGTCAAAAACATTCAGTACTTC.

This chain joins TRBV5-1 and TRBJ2-2; a possible D gene is TRBD1 (5 bases). In germline, CDR1 is SGHRS, CDR2 YFSETQ. This CDR3 has 14 residues. V was trimmed by 4 bases and J by 4 bases, leaving 11 bases between them. CDR3 sequence (DNA): TGCGCCAGCAGCCAGGGCGGACCCACCGGGGAGCTGTTTTTT. It yields the protein CASSQGGPTGELFF. Looking up the rest from reference TRBV5-1 and TRBJ2-2 gives the full variable domain: KAGVTQTPRYLIKTRGQQVTLSCSPISGHRSVSWYQQTPGQGLQFLFEYFSETQRNKGNFPGRFSGRQFSNSRSEMNVSTLELGDSALYLCASSQGGPTGELFFGEGSRLTVL.

The chain uses TRBV12-3 or TRBV12-4 and TRBJ1-2, with D possibly matching TRBD1 (5 bases). Deletions cut 6 bases from V and 4 bases from J, with 18 bases between. The CDR3 length is 15 residues. The CDR3 region is CASRASGRVAYGYTF. The CDR3 nucleotides read TGTGCCAGCAGGGCCTCAGGGCGGGTTGCCTATGGCTACACCTTC.

The J gene is TRBJ2-1, the V gene TRBV5-6; no clear D. Germline values: CDR1 SGHDT, CDR2 YYEEEE. This CDR3 contains 12 residues. V was pared by 7 bases and J by 8 bases, with 13 bases between. CDR3 sequence: CASGNPTDEQFF. CDR3 bases: TGTGCCAGCGGAAACCCGACTGATGAGCAGTTCTTC.

J is TRBJ1-3 and V is TRBV12-3 or TRBV12-4, with no clear D. The CDR3 totals 12 residues. The ends were cut back, 6 bases at V and 4 bases at J, with 7 bases in the middle. As DNA, the CDR3 is TGTGCCAGCAGGGGAGGAGGAAACACCATATATTTT. Translated: CASRGGGNTIYF.

This clonotype has a count of ten or more. V usage is TRBV20-1 and J usage is TRBJ1-2; D not certain. Germline V gene sequence: CDR1 DFQATT, CDR2 SNEGSKA (reference sequence). The CDR3 consists of 15 residues. The germline V and J ends were trimmed by 3 bases and 9 bases, with 23 bases remaining between them. CDR3 nucleotide sequence: TGCAGTGCTAGTCTTTTAGGGCCAGAAAGAAGACGCTACACCTTC. Protein product: CSASLLGPERRRYTF.

This clonotype was counted only a few times. The chain couples TRBV20-1 to TRBJ2-7; D is ambiguous. Trimming stripped 5 bases from V and 6 bases from J, with 11 bases between. This CDR3 contains 11 residues. Germline CDR1 DFQATT, CDR2 SNEGSKA (reference sequence). CDR3 DNA sequence: TGCAGTGCTCGGTCGGTGGCCGAGCAGTACTTC. The encoded protein is CSARSVAEQYF.

This chain links TRBV4-3 with TRBJ2-7, with 14 bases identical to TRBD2. Germline V lookup: CDR1 LGHNA, CDR2 YSLEER. The junction had 1 base not matched to a gene; V was cut back by 5 bases and J by 4 bases. The CDR3 is 14 residues long. The CDR3 DNA reads as TGCGCCAGCAGCAGGACTAGCGGGAGGTACGAGCAGTACTTC. It specifies CASSRTSGRYEQYF.

This clonotype appeared a few times. This chain uses TRBV27 with TRBJ1-4, with no clear D. The CDR3 spans 18 residues. Between the trimmed V and J ends, which lost 2 bases and 8 bases, there was a span of 24 bases. Germline CDR1 is MNHEY and CDR2 is SMNVEV (reference sequence). The CDR3 loop reads CASSLRVSGDGKKEKLFF. CDR3 nucleotides: TGTGCCAGCAGTTTAAGGGTCTCGGGTGACGGGAAGAAAGAAAAACTGTTTTTT.

The chain links TRBV12-3 or TRBV12-4 to TRBJ1-4; D not certain. CDR3 length: 15 residues. V lost 2 bases and J lost 5, with 12 bases in between. The CDR3 region is CASSLTPGGNEKLFF. CDR3 DNA: TGTGCCAGCAGTTTAACCCCGGGCGGGAATGAAAAACTGTTTTTT.

The chain uses TRBV4-3 and TRBJ1-2; 12 bases agree with TRBD1. The CDR3 consists of 14 residues. V was pared by 3 bases and J by 7 bases, with 3 bases of the junction left unmatched. Germline CDR1 reads LGHNA; CDR2 reads YSLEER. The CDR3 reads CASSQGQGAGGYTF. The CDR3 DNA reads TGCGCCAGCAGCCAGGGACAGGGGGCGGGTGGCTACACCTTC.

The rearrangement uses TRBV5-1 and TRBJ2-7, with D perhaps matching TRBD2 (6 bases). Deletions cut 4 bases from V and 3 bases from J, with 14 bases between. Germline V gives CDR1 SGHRS, CDR2 YFSETQ. The CDR3 has 14 residues. DNA of the CDR3: TGCGCCAGCAGCCGTAACCCGGGAGACTACGAGCAGTACTTC. Its protein product is CASSRNPGDYEQYF.

This chain joins TRBV3-1 and TRBJ2-5; tentative D call: TRBD2 (5 bases). This CDR3 is 13 amino acids long. The germline V and J ends were trimmed by 2 bases and 5 bases, with 9 bases remaining between them. Germline CDR1 and CDR2: LGHDT and YNNKEL (reference sequence). The CDR3 spells CASSQRGIETQYF. DNA for the CDR3: TGTGCCAGCAGCCAACGAGGGATCGAGACCCAGTACTTC.

This CDR3 reads CASSRDGGEYNEQFF. Written as DNA, the CDR3 is TGTGCCAGCAGCCGCGACGGGGGGGAATACAATGAGCAGTTCTTC. J is TRBJ2-1 and V is TRBV5-4; 8 bases are shared with TRBD2. Unmatched junction bases numbered 7, after V lost 4 bases and J lost 4 bases. This CDR3 has 15 residues. Germline V lookup: CDR1 SGHNT, CDR2 YYREEE (reference sequence).

This rearrangement joins TRBV3-1 to TRBJ2-3; D remains unclear. V shed 3 bases and J shed 2 bases, with 3 bases lying between them. Germline CDR1 reads LGHDT; CDR2 reads YNNKEL (reference sequence). This CDR3 region has 12 residues. The CDR3 here is CASSHVTDTQYF. CDR3 in DNA: TGTGCCAGCAGCCATGTCACAGATACGCAGTATTTT.

This clonotype appeared a few times. An end of the junction differs from the germline gene, which may be a read error. The chain couples TRBV7-7 to TRBJ2-7; 7 bases fit TRBD2. Germline values: CDR1 SSHAT, CDR2 FNYEAQ (reference sequence). The CDR3 loop spans 17 amino acids. The CDR3, as DNA: TGTGCTAGCAGCTTTTCTAGTCACGGGAGGCAAAGGTACGAGCAGTACTTC. This codes for CASSFSSHGRQRYEQYF.

This rearrangement joins TRBV20-1 to TRBJ2-7; 12 nucleotides match TRBD1. The V gene end was trimmed by 3 bases and the J gene end by 6 bases; junction bases not matched to a gene: 12. This CDR3 contains 16 residues. In germline, CDR1 is DFQATT, CDR2 SNEGSKA (reference sequence). The CDR3, as DNA: TGCAGTGCTAGGCGTCTCCCGGGACAGGGGGCCAGCGAGCAGTACTTC. Its translation: CSARRLPGQGASEQYF.

This chain's CDR3 is CASKSPQHF. The CDR3 DNA is TGCGCCAGCAAAAGCCCCCAGCATTTT. The rearrangement joins TRBV23-1 to TRBJ1-5, with D unclear. TRBV23-1 is placed among ORFs of uncertain function. This CDR3 has 9 residues. Trimming took 7 bases from V and 10 from J, leaving 5 bases between them.

This clonotype came up a few times. The chain is built from TRBV20-1 and TRBJ2-5, with D maybe TRBD1 (5 bases). Deletions cut 6 bases from V and 5 bases from J, with 7 bases between. Germline V CDR1 and CDR2: DFQATT, SNEGSKA (reference sequence). The CDR3 runs 10 residues. CDR3 bases: TGCAGTGCCCAGGGCGAGACCCAGTACTTC. Its translation is CSAQGETQYF.

J is TRBJ2-3 and V is TRBV7-2, with a weak D call TRBD2 (7 bases). CDR1 is SGHTA, CDR2 FQGNSA, per germline. Between the trimmed V and J ends, which lost 4 bases and 5 bases, there was a span of 16 bases. The CDR3 runs to 15 residues. The CDR3 DNA reads as TGTGCCAGCAGCTCGAGGGGGGGGCCAGAAGATACGCAGTATTTT. Amino acids: CASSSRGGPEDTQYF.

This chain uses TRBV11-2 with TRBJ1-1; D is undetermined. Trimming left V 8 bases short and J 1 base short, with 11 bases between. Germline CDR1 SGHAT, CDR2 FQNNGV. This CDR3 has 13 residues. CDR3 protein: CASRQGSNTEAFF. CDR3 coding DNA: TGTGCCAGCCGACAAGGCTCGAACACTGAAGCTTTCTTT. Supplemented by reference TRBV11-2 and TRBJ1-1, the full variable domain reads EAGVAQSPRYKIIEKRQSVAFWCNPISGHATLYWYQQILGQGPKLLIQFQNNGVVDDSQLPKDRFSAERLKGVDSTLKIQPAKLEDSAVYLCASRQGSNTEAFFGQGTRLTVV.

The table lists this clonotype with a few counts. The chain uses TRBV6-1 and TRBJ2-7; no clear D. Germline CDR1 MNHNS, CDR2 SASEGT. The CDR3 covers 17 residues. V gave up 6 bases and J gave up 4 bases, with 25 bases separating them. The CDR3, as DNA: TGTGCCAGCAGCCTTCCCCCTCTCGACTCAGACCAGTACGAGCAGTACTTC. Translating it yields CASSLPPLDSDQYEQYF.

This chain connects TRBV2 to TRBJ2-1; D assignment may be TRBD1 or TRBD2 (6 bases each). Per the germline V gene, CDR1 is SNHLY and CDR2 is FYNNEI. The CDR3 length is 15 residues. V was shortened by 0 bases and J by 6 bases, with 12 bases between the two germline ends. CDR3 loop: CASSEAGRGPNEQFF. DNA of the CDR3: TGTGCCAGCAGTGAAGCCGGTCGGGGGCCCAATGAGCAGTTCTTC.

This clonotype appeared a few times. A read error may account for a junction end that differs from germline. The gene calls are TRBV4-3 and TRBJ2-1; D tentatively reads TRBD1 or TRBD2 (5 bases each). Looked up from germline, CDR1 is LGHNA and CDR2 is YSLEER. This CDR3 has 15 amino acids. DNA for the CDR3: TGCGCCAGCAGCCCCCAGCTATTGACGGGACCATCACTCTCCTTC. Translating it yields CASSPQLLTGPSLSF.

This clonotype was detected only a few times. The rearrangement uses TRBV5-5 and TRBJ2-3, with D tentatively TRBD2 (5 bases). The germline V and J ends were trimmed by 0 bases and 0 bases, with 11 bases remaining between them. There are 16 residues in the CDR3. The V gene's germline CDR1 is SGHKS and CDR2 YYEKEE (reference sequence). CDR3 protein: CASSLDWAGSTDTQYF. CDR3 nucleotide sequence: TGTGCCAGCAGCTTGGATTGGGCGGGTAGCACAGATACGCAGTATTTT.

The DNA of the CDR3 is TGTGCCAGCAGCTCCGGTTGGTTAAACAATGAGCAGTTCTTC. It encodes CASSSGWLNNEQFF. The chain links TRBV7-9 to TRBJ2-1; D gene ambiguous. V was pared by 4 bases and J by 5 bases, with 12 bases between. CDR3 length equals 14 residues. Germline assignment: CDR1 SEHNR and CDR2 FQNEAQ (reference sequence).